This T cell receptor (beta chain) came from a study of cytomegalovirus exposure and HLA in healthy donors. Study-wide findings and caveats: Apparent HLA restriction characterized most CMV-associated TCR beta chains in a later analysis. Associated with cytomegalovirus, according to the listing, were 164 TCR beta chains.

About this clone: Its antigen is not known.

Use of 60 Vbeta and 13 Jbeta primers characterized the PCR. Clones were read by immunoSEQ multiplex PCR, and TCRdb kept only the in-frame ones, dropping some. The sample holds approximately 110,000 clones, around 77% seen once. The CDR3 extends over 11 amino acids. Trimming removed 5 bases from V and 10 bases from J; junction bases left unmatched: 0. The germline V gene has CDR1 LNHNV and CDR2 YYDKDF (reference sequence). Input material: PBMCs. The J gene is TRBJ2-1, the V gene TRBV15; 9 bases agree with TRBD2. The TCR originated in a woman aged 40 to 50 in good health and CMV-seropositive. CDR3 coding DNA: TGTGCCACCAGCGCGGGAGGGGAGCAGTTCTTC. It is translated as CATSAGGEQFF.